These T cell receptor beta chains were read from a single sample in a study of CD8+CD57+ T cells in acquired aplastic anemia. TCRdb ran MiXCR on the reads and lists one entry per CDR3 protein. The data contain some 410,000 distinct CDR3 sequences, about two thirds of them singletons. Sequences were obtained from sorted CD4+, CD8+, or CD8+CD57+ T cells (not recorded which) from PBMCs. The receptor source for this set is a human donor in good health, serving as a control. Both conserved end residues are part of each CDR3. A D gene is named only where the DNA matches it firmly. Some rows mark clone size as missing; the rest say once, few, many or name a class of expanded clone.

j_call	d_call	clone_size	v_call	cdr3_nt	cdr3_aa
TRBJ1-4	-	-	TRBV9	TGTGCCAGCAGCAGCCGGACGGATGGAGAAAAACTGTTTTTT	CASSSRTDGEKLFF
TRBJ2-5	-	-	TRBV7-7	TGTGCCAGCAGCCCAAATCAGGACAGTCAAGAGACCCAGTACTTC	CASSPNQDSQETQYF
TRBJ2-7	-	-	TRBV2	TGTGCCAGGGGTAGGGGGGGCAGTAACGGCGAGCAGTACTTC	CARGRGGSNGEQYF
TRBJ1-6	TRBD1	-	TRBV7-8	TGTGCCAGCAGCTTAGGGACAGGGGATTACTGTACTTCGCACTTT	CASSLGTGDYCTSHF
TRBJ1-5	-	-	TRBV20-1	TGCAGTGCGCGCCTCAGGACTAATGAAAAGCATTTT	CSARLRTNEKHF
TRBJ1-6	-	-	TRBV7-9	TGTGCCAGCAGTCCCCAGGGATTGAATAATGCACCCCTCCACTTT	CASSPQGLNNAPLHF
TRBJ2-2	TRBD2	-	TRBV5-6	TGTGCCAGCAGCTTGGGCCAACGCGGGGGGGCGAGCGGGGAGCTGTTTTTT	CASSLGQRGGASGELFF
TRBJ1-3	TRBD1	-	TRBV14	TGTGCCAGCAGCTCGACAGGGATAGGACACACCATATATTTT	CASSSTGIGHTIYF
TRBJ1-4	-	few	TRBV10-3	TGTGCCACCGCATACTCAAGGACTGAAAAACTGTTTTTT	CATAYSRTEKLFF
TRBJ2-5	-	-	TRBV20-1	TGCAGTGCTCCGATACAGGGCCAAGAGACCCAGTACTTC	CSAPIQGQETQYF
TRBJ1-5	TRBD1	many	TRBV19	TGTGCCAGTAATCCACCGGGACAGGGGAATCAGCCCCAGCATTTT	CASNPPGQGNQPQHF
TRBJ1-1	-	-	TRBV24-1	TGTGCCACCAGTTCCGGGACCAACACTGAAGCTTTCTTT	CATSSGTNTEAFF
TRBJ2-7	-	-	TRBV25-1	TGTGCCAGCAGAGAGGGCAGGGGAGGCTCCTACGAGCAGTACTTC	CASREGRGGSYEQYF
TRBJ2-3	-	-	TRBV7-4	TGTGCCAGCAGCTTAGTGGCGGGCAGGCCTGGTACGGAGTATTTT	CASSLVAGRPGTEYF
TRBJ1-2	-	-	TRBV20-1	TGCAGTGTTGCTAGCGGGGGGGATGTCTATGGCTACACCTTC	CSVASGGDVYGYTF
TRBJ2-2	TRBD2	-	TRBV15	TGTGCCACCAGCTTAAACGGGGGGGCCAACGCCGGGGAGCTGTTGTTT	CATSLNGGANAGELLF
TRBJ1-2	TRBD1	-	TRBV20-1	TGCAGTGCTAGGGGACAGGGAGGCTACACCTTC	CSARGQGGYTF
TRBJ2-7	TRBD2	-	TRBV11-2	TGTGCCAGCAGCGACGCAGGCCCACTAGCGGGGGGTAATGAGCAGTACTTC	CASSDAGPLAGGNEQYF
TRBJ1-3	-	-	TRBV7-3	TGTGCCAGCAGCTTAGAGTCAACAGCGAACACCATATACTTT	CASSLESTANTIYF
TRBJ2-4	TRBD2	-	TRBV20-1	TGCAGTGCTACGGGACTAGCGGGGGAAGGGGCCAAAAACATTCAGTACTTC	CSATGLAGEGAKNIQYF
TRBJ2-7	TRBD1	-	TRBV10-3	TGTGCCATCAGTGACCTGGACAGGAGCTACGAGCAGTACTTC	CAISDLDRSYEQYF
TRBJ2-2	-	-	TRBV11-1	TGTGCCAGCAGCCCCAACCAGGGAAGGACCGGGGAGCTGTTTTTT	CASSPNQGRTGELFF
TRBJ2-1	-	-	TRBV7-3	TGTGCCAGCAGCACTCGGAGGGGTAGCACTGAGACTGAGCAGTTCTTC	CASSTRRGSTETEQFF
TRBJ2-5	TRBD1	many	TRBV6-6	TGTGCCAGCAGTTACGGGACAGATTCTCGAGAGACCCAGTACTTC	CASSYGTDSRETQYF
TRBJ2-7	-	few	TRBV30	TGTGCCTGGATGGGGTTAGGATACGAGCAGTACTTC	CAWMGLGYEQYF
TRBJ1-2	-	-	TRBV5-1	TGCGCCAGCAGCGTGGACAGTTCAGGTGGGGGCTATGGCTACACCTTC	CASSVDSSGGGYGYTF
TRBJ1-4	-	few	TRBV7-7	TGTGCTAGCAGCTTGTCGGGAGGTAACAATGAGCAGTTCTTT	CASSLSGGNNEQFF
TRBJ2-7	TRBD1	-	TRBV7-2	TGTGCCAGCAGCTTGGGGGGACAGGGTTACGGCGACACGTACTTC	CASSLGGQGYGDTYF
TRBJ1-1	-	many	TRBV30	TGTGCCTGGAGCCTGGGTGGCGGAAGCACTGAAGCTTTCTTT	CAWSLGGGSTEAFF
TRBJ2-7	TRBD1	-	TRBV20-1	TGCAGTGCTGAACGACAGGGAGATCGGAGGAAATACTTC	CSAERQGDRRKYF
TRBJ2-7	-	-	TRBV9	TGTGCCAGCAGCCTAGGCTTAAGCTCTGGAAACAAGCAGTACTTC	CASSLGLSSGNKQYF
TRBJ2-5	TRBD1	many	TRBV19	TGTGCCAGTAGTATAGCGTGGGACAGGGACCAAGAGACCCAGTACTTC	CASSIAWDRDQETQYF
TRBJ1-2	-	-	TRBV2	TGTCCCAGCACCAGCCGAGCGACACGGTATGGCTACACCTTC	CPSTSRATRYGYTF
TRBJ1-6	TRBD1	-	TRBV6-4	TGTGCCAGCAGTTACCAGGGACAGGGGGGCTCACCCCTCCACTTT	CASSYQGQGGSPLHF
TRBJ2-3	-	-	TRBV20-1	TGCAGTGCTGGGGGACTTTGGGTCACAGATACGCAGTATTTT	CSAGGLWVTDTQYF
TRBJ2-5	-	few	TRBV29-1	TGCAGCTTAGATACGGGCCCGGAGACCCAGTACTTC	CSLDTGPETQYF
TRBJ1-1	-	-	TRBV10-3	TGTGCCATCAGTGAGTCAATGGGGAACACTGAAGCTTTCTTT	CAISESMGNTEAFF
TRBJ2-7	-	-	TRBV7-2	TGTGCCAGCATGGGCTCGGAGGGCGACCAGCCCCAGCAGTACTTC	CASMGSEGDQPQQYF
TRBJ1-1	-	few	TRBV27	TGTGCCAGCAGTTTAGTAAATGGGGTCACTGAAGCTTTCTTT	CASSLVNGVTEAFF
TRBJ1-6	-	few	TRBV7-9	TGTGCCAGCACCACCAATACGAATTCACCCCTCCACTTT	CASTTNTNSPLHF
TRBJ1-2	-	once	TRBV20-1	TGCAGTGCTAGCCTAGGAGAGGGCTCTGGCTACACCTTC	CSASLGEGSGYTF